The present T cell receptor (beta chain) was sequenced within a study of blood T cell repertoires in COVID-19. Whole-study context: PBMCs, B-cell-depleted T cells, or T cells were the source of the cDNA or gDNA that made up the material.

Method: immunoSEQ multiplex PCR; TCRdb's copy keeps in-frame clones and lacks some. The sample consists of 50,000 to 60,000 clones, roughly 90% of them appearing once. This CDR3 has 15 amino acids. V was pared by 0 bases and J by 6 bases, with 12 bases between. Germline CDR1 and CDR2: LNHNV and YYDKDF (reference sequence). This chain joins TRBV15 and TRBJ1-5; D possibly corresponds to TRBD1 (5 bases). This clonotype was obtained from a man aged 60 to 69 with active COVID-19. The sample taken for sequencing was peripheral blood. The chain's CDR3 is CATSRDQGRAQPQHF. The CDR3 DNA reads as TGTGCCACCAGCAGAGATCAGGGCCGGGCTCAGCCCCAGCATTTT.